A single sample is the source of the 25 T cell receptor beta chains below, sequenced in a study of blood T cell repertoires in COVID-19. The data were produced by immunoSEQ multiplex PCR, yet TCRdb's version contains in-frame clones alone and is incomplete. The sample contains 110,000 to 150,000 clones, 80% to 85% of which appear only once. Sequencing was done on a sample of peripheral blood. These receptors were taken from a human donor in a cohort sampled during active COVID-19.

The rearrangement joins TRBV3-1 (or the pseudogene TRBV3-2) to TRBJ2-5; 9 nucleotides match TRBD2. Trimming took 3 bases from V and 2 from J; bases not matched to a gene: 4. The CDR3 length is 15 residues. CDR1 and CDR2 (germline): LGHDT, YNNKEL (reference sequence). DNA for the CDR3: TGTGCCAGCAGCCATAAGACTAGCGGACAAGAGACCCAGTACTTC. The encoded protein is CASSHKTSGQETQYF.

CDR3 coding DNA: TGTGCCAGCAGTTACACCCAACTAGGGGGCAAGGGCACTGAAGCTTTCTTT. Translation gives CASSYTQLGGKGTEAFF. This rearrangement joins TRBV6-2 or TRBV6-3 to TRBJ1-1; TRBD1 aligns across 7 bases. The CDR3 has 17 residues. V dropped 2 bases and J dropped 4; count of bases not matched to a gene: 13. Germline V gene sequence: CDR1 MNHEY, CDR2 SVGEGT.

This clone was observed a few times. The chain couples TRBV28 to TRBJ1-1, with TRBD1 matching over 8 bases. Per the germline V gene, CDR1 is MDHEN and CDR2 is SYDVKM. The CDR3 is made up of 13 amino acids. Trimming cost V 1 base and J 11 bases; bases outside gene matches: 6. In DNA, the CDR3 is TGTGCCAGCAGTTTATACACGACAGGGGAGGCTTTCTTT. It codes for CASSLYTTGEAFF.

The CDR3 nucleotides read TGTGCCAGCAGCTTAGGGCACAGGGACACCGGGGAGCTGTTTTTT. Its protein product is CASSLGHRDTGELFF. The chain uses TRBV7-9 and TRBJ2-2, with a weak D call TRBD1 (6 bases). Trimming pared 1 base from V and 3 bases from J, leaving 9 bases between. This CDR3 is built from 15 residues. The germline V gene has CDR1 SEHNR and CDR2 FQNEAQ (reference sequence).

This chain links TRBV28 with TRBJ1-4; TRBD1 matches 7 bases. This CDR3 is 15 amino acids long. Germline V CDR1 and CDR2: MDHEN, SYDVKM. Trimming cost V 2 bases and J 3 bases; bases outside gene matches: 3. CDR3 loop: CASSLQGEPNEKLFF. DNA for the CDR3: TGTGCCAGCAGTTTACAGGGGGAGCCTAATGAAAAACTGTTTTTT.

This chain joins TRBV5-1 and TRBJ2-2; 11 positions agree with TRBD2. Germline CDR1 reads SGHRS; CDR2 reads YFSETQ. V shed 4 bases, J shed 1 base, and the junction held 3 bases outside the gene matches. The CDR3 sequence is 16 residues long. CDR3 protein: CASSPGTSGNTGELFF. CDR3 DNA: TGCGCCAGCAGCCCGGGGACTAGCGGGAACACCGGGGAGCTGTTTTTT.

The chain has TRBV6-2 or TRBV6-3 and TRBJ2-5; 10 bases map to TRBD2. Germline CDR1 and CDR2: MNHEY and SVGEGT. V was pared by 0 bases and J by 3 bases, with 4 bases of the junction left unmatched. CDR3 size: 16 residues. DNA for the CDR3: TGTGCCAGCAGTTACTCCTCGCTAGCGGGAGAAGAGACCCAGTACTTC. Amino acids: CASSYSSLAGEETQYF.

The count of this clone is one. The rearrangement links TRBV19 to TRBJ2-3; tentative D call: TRBD2 (5 bases). V gave up 6 bases and J gave up 3 bases, with 10 bases separating them. CDR3 length: 13 amino acids. Germline V gives CDR1 LNHDA, CDR2 SQIVND (reference sequence). Written as DNA, the CDR3 is TGTGCCAGTAGGGAGGTAGGAACAGATACGCAGTATTTT. Translating gives CASREVGTDTQYF. Together with reference TRBV19 and TRBJ2-3, the CDR3 gives the full variable domain: DGGITQSPKYLFRKEGQNVTLSCEQNLNHDAMYWYRQDPGQGLRLIYYSQIVNDFQKGDIAEGYSVSREKKESFPLTVTSAQKNPTAFYLCASREVGTDTQYFGPGTRLTVL.

This chain uses TRBV10-3 with TRBJ2-5, with D unclear. The V end lost 0 bases, the J end lost 1 base, and 12 bases lay between the germline ends. The CDR3 consists of 16 residues. Germline values: CDR1 ENHRY, CDR2 SYGVKD. CDR3 DNA: TGTGCCATCAGTGAGTCCCAGAGCCTAGTCCAAGAGACCCAGTACTTC. This encodes CAISESQSLVQETQYF.

This clone was seen just once. The CDR3 nucleotides read TGTGCCAGCAGCTTAGGACAGGCCTACCAAGAGACCCAGTACTTC. This translates into CASSLGQAYQETQYF. The J gene is TRBJ2-5, the V gene TRBV7-2; tentatively, D is TRBD1 (6 bases). Trimming shortened V by 1 base and J by 0 bases, and 9 bases separated the two germline ends. Germline values: CDR1 SGHTA, CDR2 FQGNSA. The CDR3 totals 15 residues.

The rearrangement joins TRBV5-5 to TRBJ2-5; 7 positions match TRBD2. Per germline, CDR1 SGHKS and CDR2 YYEKEE (reference sequence). V was clipped by 0 bases and J by 0 bases; unmatched bases: 8. The CDR3 spans 17 residues. As DNA, the CDR3 is TGTGCCAGCAGCTTGGCCGTAGCGGGCCCGTACCAAGAGACCCAGTACTTC. This gives the protein CASSLAVAGPYQETQYF.

The chain employs TRBV6-5 and TRBJ1-2; the D is unclear. The CDR3 is 13 amino acids. V lost 6 bases, J lost 1 base, and 9 bases lay in between. The germline gives CDR1 MNHEY, CDR2 SVGAGI. The CDR3 DNA follows: TGTGCCAGCAGCCGAACAGTTAACTATGGCTACACCTTC. This codes for CASSRTVNYGYTF.

V gene TRBV28 combines with J gene TRBJ2-7; D not resolved. CDR1 MDHEN and CDR2 SYDVKM come from the germline V gene. The CDR3 totals 14 residues. Trimming took off 1 base at V and 0 bases at J, with 7 bases between the two ends. The CDR3 sequence: CASSLLGNSYEQYF. The CDR3 DNA reads as TGTGCCAGCAGTTTATTGGGCAACTCCTACGAGCAGTACTTC.

This clone showed up just once. The chain joins TRBV12-3 or TRBV12-4 to TRBJ2-1; weak D call: TRBD1 (5 bases). V dropped 8 bases and J dropped 8 bases, with 16 bases sitting between them. The CDR3 is 13 residues long. The CDR3 region is CASGQGSVDEQFF. The CDR3 coding sequence is TGTGCCAGCGGCCAGGGCAGTGTCGATGAGCAGTTCTTC.

V gene TRBV6-5 combines with J gene TRBJ2-1; 10 nucleotides agree with TRBD2. Germline loops: CDR1 MNHEY, CDR2 SVGAGI. J gave up 8 bases and V 6 bases, and 4 bases lay outside the gene matches. The CDR3 covers 13 residues. The CDR3, as DNA: TGTGCCAGCAGACCTGGGACTAGCGATGAGCAGTTCTTC. Its translation is CASRPGTSDEQFF.

The chain employs TRBV28 and TRBJ2-7; 10 bases map to TRBD1. This CDR3 comprises 14 residues. The germline V gene has CDR1 MDHEN and CDR2 SYDVKM. Trimming removed 4 bases from V and 7 bases from J; junction bases left unmatched: 7. The CDR3 coding sequence is TGTGCCAGCAGTTCCCCCGGGACAGGGGAAGAGCAGTACTTC. Amino acid sequence: CASSSPGTGEEQYF.

The genes are TRBV9 and TRBJ2-2; D possibly corresponds to TRBD1 (6 bases). The length of the CDR3 is 15 residues. Between the trimmed V and J ends, which lost 5 bases and 6 bases, there was a span of 17 bases. The V gene's germline CDR1 is SGDLS and CDR2 YYNGEE. CDR3 nucleotides: TGTGCCAGCAGGGCCTCACAGGGTTGGGCCGGGGAGCTGTTTTTT. Its translation is CASRASQGWAGELFF.

The rearrangement links TRBV6-2 or TRBV6-3 to TRBJ2-5; D possibly corresponds to TRBD1 (6 bases). Germline loops: CDR1 MNHEY, CDR2 SVGEGT. The ends were cut back, 2 bases at V and 3 bases at J, with 16 bases in the middle. The CDR3 contains 16 residues. This chain's CDR3 is CASSYDQQGGKETQYF. The CDR3 nucleotides are TGTGCCAGCAGTTACGATCAACAGGGCGGAAAAGAGACCCAGTACTTC.

This chain connects TRBV19 to TRBJ2-5; D perhaps matches TRBD1 (5 bases). The CDR3 sequence is 14 residues long. The V and J ends lost 1 base and 7 bases respectively, with 13 bases between them. Germline V gene lookup returns CDR1 LNHDA and CDR2 SQIVND (reference sequence). Written as DNA, the CDR3 is TGTGCCAGTAGTATAGGGGGCAGGTTGGGGACCCAGTACTTC. Its translation: CASSIGGRLGTQYF. The full variable domain, with the rest looked up from reference TRBV19 and TRBJ2-5, is DGGITQSPKYLFRKEGQNVTLSCEQNLNHDAMYWYRQDPGQGLRLIYYSQIVNDFQKGDIAEGYSVSREKKESFPLTVTSAQKNPTAFYLCASSIGGRLGTQYFGPGTRLLVL.

This clone was counted a few times. At the DNA level, this CDR3 is encoded by other sequences in the same sample as well. The J gene is TRBJ2-1, the V gene TRBV19; TRBD2 matches at 11 bases. The V and J ends lost 2 bases and 16 bases, in that order; junction bases with no gene match: 7. Germline V gene data show CDR1 as LNHDA and CDR2 as SQIVND (reference sequence). The CDR3 loop spans 13 amino acids. The CDR3 here is CASSITVSGRAFF. The CDR3 coding sequence is TGTGCCAGTAGTATAACGGTTAGCGGGAGGGCCTTCTTC. Using reference TRBV19 and TRBJ2-1 for the parts outside the CDR3, the full variable domain is DGGITQSPKYLFRKEGQNVTLSCEQNLNHDAMYWYRQDPGQGLRLIYYSQIVNDFQKGDIAEGYSVSREKKESFPLTVTSAQKNPTAFYLCASSITVSGRAFFGPGTRLTVL.

The V gene is TRBV6-5, the J gene TRBJ2-7, with a tentative D call TRBD1 (6 bases). The CDR3 consists of 14 residues. Germline CDR1 is MNHEY and CDR2 is SVGAGI. V was cut by 4 bases and J by 5 bases, with 15 bases left in between. CDR3 nucleotide sequence: TGTGCCAGCAGTTTGGGAACAGGGTACCACGAGCAGTACTTC. Translation: CASSLGTGYHEQYF.

The chain carries TRBV6-2 or TRBV6-3 and TRBJ2-5; 10 bases map to TRBD2. J lost 5 bases, V lost 0 bases, and 6 bases had no gene match. Per germline, CDR1 MNHEY and CDR2 SVGEGT. CDR3 length equals 16 residues. The CDR3 loop reads CASSYSLAGVGETQYF. The CDR3 coding sequence is TGTGCCAGCAGTTACTCCCTAGCGGGAGTCGGGGAGACCCAGTACTTC.

The chain carries TRBV29-1 and TRBJ1-2; D might be TRBD1 (5 bases). This CDR3 has 14 residues. Germline V CDR1 and CDR2: SQVTM, ANQGSEA. Deletions cut 7 bases from V and 3 bases from J, with 18 bases between. CDR3 nucleotides: TGCAGCGCGATCCAGATGGGAGGGGACTATGGCTACACCTTC. Protein sequence: CSAIQMGGDYGYTF. Using reference TRBV29-1 and TRBJ1-2 for the parts outside the CDR3, the full variable domain is SAVISQKPSRDICQRGTSLTIQCQVDSQVTMMFWYRQQPGQSLTLIATANQGSEATYESGFVIDKFPISRPNLTFSTLTVSNMSPEDSSIYLCSAIQMGGDYGYTFGSGTRLTVV.

The rearrangement links TRBV5-6 to TRBJ2-7, with TRBD1 as a possible D gene (6 bases). The length of the CDR3 is 14 residues. V lost 2 bases and J lost 3, with 12 bases in between. Germline V gives CDR1 SGHDT, CDR2 YYEEEE. The CDR3 DNA reads TGTGCCAGCAGCTTTGGGGACATGATCTACGAGCAGTACTTC. It is translated as CASSFGDMIYEQYF.

The chain employs TRBV10-3 and TRBJ2-7, with 8 bases fitting TRBD2. V lost 6 bases to trimming and J lost 3 bases; unmatched junction nucleotides: 7. The CDR3 is 14 residues long. The germline CDR1 and CDR2 sequences are ENHRY and SYGVKD. This CDR3 reads CAIRESGRGYEQYF. The CDR3 DNA reads as TGTGCCATCAGGGAGAGCGGGAGAGGCTACGAGCAGTACTTC.